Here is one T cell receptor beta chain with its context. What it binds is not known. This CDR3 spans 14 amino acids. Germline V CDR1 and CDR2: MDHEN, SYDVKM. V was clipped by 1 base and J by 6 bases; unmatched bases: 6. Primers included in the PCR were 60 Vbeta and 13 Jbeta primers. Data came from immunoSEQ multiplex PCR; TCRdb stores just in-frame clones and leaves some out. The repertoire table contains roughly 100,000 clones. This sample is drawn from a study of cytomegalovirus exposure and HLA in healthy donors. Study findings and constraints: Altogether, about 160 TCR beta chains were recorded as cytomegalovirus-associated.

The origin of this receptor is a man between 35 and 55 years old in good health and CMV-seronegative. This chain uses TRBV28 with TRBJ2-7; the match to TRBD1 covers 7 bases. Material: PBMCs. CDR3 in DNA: TGTGCCAGCAGTTTATTGTTAGGGGGCGGCGAGCAGTACTTC. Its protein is CASSLLLGGGEQYF.